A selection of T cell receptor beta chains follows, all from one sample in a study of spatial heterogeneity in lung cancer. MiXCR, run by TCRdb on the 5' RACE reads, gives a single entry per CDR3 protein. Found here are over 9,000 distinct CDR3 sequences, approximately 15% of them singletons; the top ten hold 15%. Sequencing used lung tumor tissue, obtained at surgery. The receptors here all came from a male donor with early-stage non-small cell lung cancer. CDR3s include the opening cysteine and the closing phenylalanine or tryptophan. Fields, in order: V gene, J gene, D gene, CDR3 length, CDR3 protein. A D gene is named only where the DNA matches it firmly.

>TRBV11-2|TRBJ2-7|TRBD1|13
CASSTRTGGEQYF
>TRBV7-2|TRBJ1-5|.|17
CASSLDQGPHSNQPQHF
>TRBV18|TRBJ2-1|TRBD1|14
CASSITQGDNEQFF
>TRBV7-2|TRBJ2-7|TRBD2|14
CASSFGLASYEQYF
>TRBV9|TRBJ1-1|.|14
CASSVGQRNTEAFF
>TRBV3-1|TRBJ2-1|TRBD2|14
CATVGTSGGSEQFF
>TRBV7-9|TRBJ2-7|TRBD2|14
CASRWTSETYEQYF
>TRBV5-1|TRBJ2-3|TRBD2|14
CASSSGGAADTQYF
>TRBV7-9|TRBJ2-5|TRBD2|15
CASSLWRGNQETQYF
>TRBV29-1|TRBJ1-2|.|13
CSSGDGMNYGYTF
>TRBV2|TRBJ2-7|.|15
CASSTPQGSSYEQYF
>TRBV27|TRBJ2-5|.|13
CASTRRSGETQYF
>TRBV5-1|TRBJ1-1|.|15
CASSLEPRSNTEAFF
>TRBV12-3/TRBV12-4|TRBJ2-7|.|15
CASSLGDSRAYEQYF
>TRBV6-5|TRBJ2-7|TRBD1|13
CASRWTGAYEQYF
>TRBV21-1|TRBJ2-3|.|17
CASSSKVRSGSPDTQYF
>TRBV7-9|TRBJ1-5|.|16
CASSHTGPGVNQPQHF
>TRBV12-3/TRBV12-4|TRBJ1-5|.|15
CASSLGGRGNQPQHF
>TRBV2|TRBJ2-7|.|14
CASTRPGGTYEQYF
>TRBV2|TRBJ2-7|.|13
CASRGWGGSEQYF
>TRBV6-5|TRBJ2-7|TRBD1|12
CASGQGRYEQYF
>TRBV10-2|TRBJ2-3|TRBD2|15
CASSAPAGGTDTQYF